Shown below are 25 T cell receptor beta chains from a single sample sequenced in a study of OX40 agonist ivuxolimab in advanced cancers. The library was generated by the immunoSEQ multiplex PCR assay. TCRdb stores this immuneACCESS table with in-frame sequences only. Part of the clones is absent; in the studies checked, under half of the shortfall reflects unresolved V genes, and no reason is known for the rest. Counted in this sample were tens of thousands of clones; about 88% of them appeared once. The ten largest make up 6.6% of the sample. The sequenced sample was CD4+ or CD8+ T cells sorted from blood, obtained in a trial of the OX40 agonist ivuxolimab. The receptors were gathered from an adult with an advanced solid tumor such as melanoma, head and neck, liver or kidney cancer.

The V call is TRBV7-8, the J call TRBJ2-2; no reliable D call. The CDR3 has 13 residues. CDR1 SGHVS and CDR2 FQNEAQ come from the germline V gene. V lost 5 bases and J 3 bases, leaving 7 bases between the germline ends. DNA for the CDR3: TGTGCCAGCAGCCCACCAGACACCGGGGAGCTGTTTTTT. This sequence encodes CASSPPDTGELFF.

The chain joins TRBV30 to TRBJ1-4; D is possibly TRBD1 (5 bases). The V and J ends lost 4 bases and 8 bases respectively, with 20 bases between them. The length of the CDR3 is 15 residues. The germline V gene encodes CDR1 GTSNPN and CDR2 SVGIG (reference sequence). The CDR3 loop is CAWTAGGTGEEKLFF. The CDR3 bases are TGTGCCTGGACGGCCGGCGGGACTGGAGAGGAAAAACTGTTTTTT.

The rearrangement links TRBV6-1 to TRBJ1-1, with 9 bases lining up with TRBD1. This CDR3 is built from 15 residues. Germline V gene data show CDR1 as MNHNS and CDR2 as SASEGT. Unmatched junction bases numbered 10, after V lost 11 bases and J lost 0 bases. This CDR3 reads CAGSTGGQMNTEAFF. CDR3 bases: TGTGCCGGCTCGACAGGGGGGCAAATGAACACTGAAGCTTTCTTT.

This chain uses TRBV15 with TRBJ2-6; D gene unclear. The V gene's germline CDR1 is LNHNV and CDR2 YYDKDF (reference sequence). Trimming removed 7 bases from V and 0 bases from J, with 7 bases in between. The CDR3 totals 14 residues. CDR3 nucleotide sequence: TGTGCCACCACCGACGCCTCTGGGGCCAACGTCCTGACTTTC. Amino acids: CATTDASGANVLTF.

CDR3: CASSGPSNTQYF. For the CDR3, the DNA is TGTGCCAGTAGTGGACCATCAAATACGCAGTATTTT. The rearrangement uses TRBV19 and TRBJ2-3; D is uncertain. Between the trimmed V and J ends, which lost 5 bases and 7 bases, there was a span of 10 bases. Per germline, CDR1 LNHDA and CDR2 SQIVND (reference sequence). CDR3 length: 12 residues.

The rearrangement joins TRBV9 to TRBJ1-5; maybe TRBD1 (6 bases). This CDR3 comprises 15 residues. The ends were cut back, 3 bases at V and 0 bases at J, with 10 bases in the middle. Germline V lookup: CDR1 SGDLS, CDR2 YYNGEE. The CDR3 DNA reads as TGTGCCAGCAGCGCCGGACAGTATAGCAATCAGCCCCAGCATTTT. It is translated as CASSAGQYSNQPQHF.

V gene TRBV5-6 combines with J gene TRBJ2-3, with 10 bases identical to TRBD1. This CDR3 is 15 amino acids long. The V and J ends lost 0 bases and 6 bases, in that order; junction bases with no gene match: 4. Germline V gene data show CDR1 as SGHDT and CDR2 as YYEEEE. CDR3 DNA: TGTGCCAGCAGCTTGGTGGGACAGGGGCCGGATACGCAGTATTTT. It is translated as CASSLVGQGPDTQYF.

This clone appeared a single time. The rearrangement uses TRBV5-6 and TRBJ2-5; D remains unclear. Germline V lookup: CDR1 SGHDT, CDR2 YYEEEE. This CDR3 is built from 14 residues. Trimming took 1 base from V and 5 from J, leaving 12 bases between them. The CDR3 DNA sequence: TGTGCCAGCAGCTTGTATGGGGATTCGGAGACCCAGTACTTC. It is translated as CASSLYGDSETQYF.

This chain links TRBV18 with TRBJ2-7; 11 bases are a match to TRBD2. J was trimmed by 4 bases and V by 0 bases; bases with no gene match: 2. The CDR3 contains 15 residues. The germline V gene encodes CDR1 KGHSH and CDR2 LQKENI. The CDR3 bases are TGTGCCAGCTCACCACCGGGACTAGCGGAGTACGAGCAGTACTTC. It encodes CASSPPGLAEYEQYF.

This rearrangement joins TRBV7-9 to TRBJ2-3; a weak D match, TRBD2 (6 bases). The CDR3 length is 12 residues. Germline CDR1 and CDR2: SEHNR and FQNEAQ (reference sequence). Trimming removed 5 bases from V and 4 bases from J, with 7 bases in between. The CDR3 sequence is CASSTGADTQYF. The CDR3 bases are TGTGCCAGCAGCACGGGGGCAGATACGCAGTATTTT.

This clone was observed a few times. The rearrangement uses TRBV28 and TRBJ1-2; possibly TRBD1 for D (5 bases). CDR3 length: 14 residues. V lost 5 bases, J lost 0 bases, and 10 bases lay in between. Per the germline V gene, CDR1 is MDHEN and CDR2 is SYDVKM. As DNA, the CDR3 is TGTGCCAGCAGTCCTTGGGGGTCTAACTATGGCTACACCTTC. Its protein is CASSPWGSNYGYTF.

The chain recombines TRBV18 with TRBJ2-2; 7 positions match TRBD2. Losses at the gene ends were 8 bases for V and 2 bases for J; bases not matched to a gene: 8. The germline CDR1 and CDR2 sequences are KGHSH and LQKENI. This CDR3 has 15 amino acids. The CDR3 sequence is CASTLAEINTGELFF. The CDR3 DNA is TGTGCCAGCACTCTAGCGGAAATAAACACCGGGGAGCTGTTTTTT.

The chain couples TRBV15 to TRBJ1-4; maybe TRBD1 (6 bases). V shed 4 bases and J shed 5 bases, with 17 bases lying between them. Per the germline V gene, CDR1 is LNHNV and CDR2 is YYDKDF (reference sequence). The CDR3 runs 16 residues. CDR3 protein: CATSTSLRGTNEKLFF. The CDR3 nucleotides are TGTGCCACCAGCACATCTCTCAGGGGTACGAATGAAAAACTGTTTTTT.

The rearrangement links TRBV5-6 to TRBJ2-7; D tentatively fits TRBD1 or TRBD2 (5 bases each). The germline gives CDR1 SGHDT, CDR2 YYEEEE. This CDR3 is 15 amino acids long. V lost 0 bases and J 2 bases, leaving 12 bases between the germline ends. The CDR3 protein is CASSLGPGTAYEQYV. The CDR3 DNA sequence: TGTGCCAGCAGCTTGGGCCCGGGGACGGCCTACGAGCAGTACGTC.

The rearrangement links TRBV9 to TRBJ2-7; weak D call: TRBD2 (5 bases). The germline V gene has CDR1 SGDLS and CDR2 YYNGEE. The V end lost 0 bases, the J end lost 0 bases, and 10 bases lay between the germline ends. This CDR3 spans 15 amino acids. In DNA form, the CDR3 reads TGTGCCAGCAGCGTAGCGGGCGGACTCTCCTACGAGCAGTACTTC. Translating gives CASSVAGGLSYEQYF. Using reference TRBV9 and TRBJ2-7 for the parts outside the CDR3, the full variable domain is DSGVTQTPKHLITATGQRVTLRCSPRSGDLSVYWYQQSLDQGLQFLIQYYNGEERAKGNILERFSAQQFPDLHSELNLSSLELGDSALYFCASSVAGGLSYEQYFGPGTRLTVT.

This chain joins TRBV5-4 and TRBJ2-1, with D perhaps matching TRBD2 (5 bases). Trimming took 4 bases from V and 1 from J, leaving 15 bases between them. The CDR3 loop spans 16 amino acids. Germline assignment: CDR1 SGHNT and CDR2 YYREEE (reference sequence). CDR3 protein: CASSRSDGGSYNEQFF. CDR3 DNA sequence: TGTGCCAGCAGCCGATCCGACGGAGGATCCTACAATGAGCAGTTCTTC.

Only a few counts were recorded for this clone. The rearrangement joins TRBV28 to TRBJ1-3; D gene unclear. V gave up 2 bases and J gave up 0 bases, with 5 bases separating them. Germline loops: CDR1 MDHEN, CDR2 SYDVKM. The CDR3 contains 14 residues. The CDR3 loop reads CASSLRISGNTIYF. CDR3 nucleotide sequence: TGTGCCAGCAGTTTACGGATCTCTGGAAACACCATATATTTT.

This rearrangement joins TRBV19 to TRBJ2-2; D ambiguous. CDR3 length: 12 amino acids. Trimming shortened V by 7 bases and J by 7 bases, and 10 bases separated the two germline ends. Germline V gives CDR1 LNHDA, CDR2 SQIVND (reference sequence). The CDR3 loop reads CASNGFGGELFF. CDR3 coding DNA: TGTGCCAGTAATGGGTTTGGCGGGGAGCTGTTTTTT.

J is TRBJ2-7 and V is TRBV6-1, with D perhaps matching TRBD2 (5 bases). CDR3 size: 13 residues. Trimming took off 5 bases at V and 6 bases at J, with 14 bases between the two ends. Per the germline V gene, CDR1 is MNHNS and CDR2 is SASEGT. The CDR3 DNA reads TGTGCCAGCAGTACATACTCCGCGGGCGAGCAGTACTTC. Translating gives CASSTYSAGEQYF.

This clone came up once. The J gene is TRBJ2-7, the V gene TRBV28, with 8 bases matching TRBD1. The germline gives CDR1 MDHEN, CDR2 SYDVKM. The ends lost 6 bases at V and 0 bases at J; junction bases unmatched: 7. The CDR3 extends over 15 amino acids. The CDR3 protein is CASSLDRGSSYEQYV. The DNA for the CDR3 is TGTGCCAGCAGCCTTGACAGGGGAAGCTCCTACGAGCAGTACGTC.

The CDR3 DNA reads as TGTGCCAGCAGCCGAGACTGGTCAAAACAAGAAGCTTTCTTT. The encoded protein is CASSRDWSKQEAFF. The chain uses TRBV6-5 and TRBJ1-1; no firm D call. The CDR3 contains 14 residues. Trimming left V 6 bases short and J 8 bases short, with 19 bases between. Germline V gene lookup returns CDR1 MNHEY and CDR2 SVGAGI.

This chain connects TRBV13 to TRBJ1-1, with D uncertain. Germline V gives CDR1 PRHDT, CDR2 FYEKMQ (reference sequence). The CDR3 runs to 14 residues. Deletions cut 3 bases from V and 4 bases from J, with 12 bases between. The CDR3 DNA sequence: TGTGCCAGCAGCTTGGGGTTGAAGGGCACTGAAGCTTTCTTT. Its translation: CASSLGLKGTEAFF.

This clone was seen a single time. The chain recombines TRBV5-1 with TRBJ2-1, with D perhaps being TRBD1 or TRBD2 (5 bases each). Germline V lookup: CDR1 SGHRS, CDR2 YFSETQ. Deletions cut 3 bases from V and 0 bases from J, with 13 bases between. The CDR3 totals 16 residues. The CDR3 DNA follows: TGCGCCAGCAGCTCCCCGGGGCAGGGCTCCTACAATGAGCAGTTCTTC. Protein sequence: CASSSPGQGSYNEQFF.

This chain uses TRBV15 with TRBJ1-2; D is ambiguous. This CDR3 comprises 18 residues. CDR1 and CDR2 (germline): LNHNV, YYDKDF (reference sequence). V was trimmed by 0 bases and J by 0 bases, leaving 17 bases between them. CDR3 sequence: CATSRDRRVGNSNYGYTF. In nucleotides, the CDR3 is TGTGCCACCAGCAGAGATCGAAGGGTAGGCAACTCTAACTATGGCTACACCTTC.

The chain has TRBV28 and TRBJ2-1; 14 nucleotides line up with TRBD2. The V gene end was trimmed by 5 bases and the J gene end by 5 bases; junction bases not matched to a gene: 14. Germline loops: CDR1 MDHEN, CDR2 SYDVKM. The CDR3 runs to 19 residues. CDR3 residues: CASSRTGTSGSWFHNEQFF. The CDR3 DNA reads as TGTGCCAGCAGTAGAACCGGGACTAGCGGGAGTTGGTTCCACAATGAGCAGTTCTTC.